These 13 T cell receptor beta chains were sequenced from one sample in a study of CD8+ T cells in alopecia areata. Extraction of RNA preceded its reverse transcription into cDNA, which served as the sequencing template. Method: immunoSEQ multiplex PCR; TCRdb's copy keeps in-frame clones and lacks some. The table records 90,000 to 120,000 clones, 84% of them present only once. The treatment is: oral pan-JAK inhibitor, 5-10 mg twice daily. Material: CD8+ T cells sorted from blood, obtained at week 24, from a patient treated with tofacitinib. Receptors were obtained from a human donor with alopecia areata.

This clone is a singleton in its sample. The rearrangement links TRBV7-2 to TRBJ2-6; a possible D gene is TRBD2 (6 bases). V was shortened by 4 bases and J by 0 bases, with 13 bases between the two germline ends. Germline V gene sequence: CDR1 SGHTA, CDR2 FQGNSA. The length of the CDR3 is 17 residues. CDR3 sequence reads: CASSSAGPLSGANVLTF. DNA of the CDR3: TGTGCCAGCAGCTCGGCGGGACCCCTCTCTGGGGCCAACGTCCTGACTTTC.

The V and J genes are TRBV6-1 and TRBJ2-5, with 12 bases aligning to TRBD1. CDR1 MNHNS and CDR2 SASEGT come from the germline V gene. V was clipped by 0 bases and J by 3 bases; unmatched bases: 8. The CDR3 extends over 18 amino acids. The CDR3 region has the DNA TGTGCCAGCAGTGAAGCGTGGGGACAGGGGGCCTTAAAAGAGACCCAGTACTTC. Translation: CASSEAWGQGALKETQYF.

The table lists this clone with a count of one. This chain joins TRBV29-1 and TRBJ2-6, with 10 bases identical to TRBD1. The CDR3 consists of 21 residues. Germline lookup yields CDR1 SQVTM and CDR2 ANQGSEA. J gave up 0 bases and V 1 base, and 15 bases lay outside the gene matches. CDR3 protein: CSVEGDRDRGSPFSGANVLTF. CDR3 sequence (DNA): TGCAGCGTTGAAGGCGACCGGGACAGGGGTTCTCCCTTCTCTGGGGCCAACGTCCTGACTTTC.

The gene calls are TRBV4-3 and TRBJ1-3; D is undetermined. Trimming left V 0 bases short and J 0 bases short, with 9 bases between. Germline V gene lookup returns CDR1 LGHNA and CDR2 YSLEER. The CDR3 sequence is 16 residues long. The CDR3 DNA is TGCGCCAGCAGCCAAGATATTCGCCACTCTGGAAACACCATATATTTT. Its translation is CASSQDIRHSGNTIYF.

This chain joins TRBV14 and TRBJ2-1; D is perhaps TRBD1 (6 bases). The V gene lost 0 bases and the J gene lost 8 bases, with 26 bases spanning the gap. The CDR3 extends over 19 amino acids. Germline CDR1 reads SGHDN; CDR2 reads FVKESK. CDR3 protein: CASSQDYTRLGAMEDEQFF. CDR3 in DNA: TGTGCCAGCAGCCAAGATTATACCAGGTTGGGGGCCATGGAAGATGAGCAGTTCTTC.

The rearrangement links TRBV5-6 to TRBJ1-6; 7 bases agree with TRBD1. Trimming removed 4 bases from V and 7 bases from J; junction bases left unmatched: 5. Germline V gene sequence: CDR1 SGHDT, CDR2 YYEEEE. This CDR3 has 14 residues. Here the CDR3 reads CASSLGTANSPLHF. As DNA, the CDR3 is TGTGCCAGCAGCCTCGGGACAGCGAATTCACCCCTCCACTTT.

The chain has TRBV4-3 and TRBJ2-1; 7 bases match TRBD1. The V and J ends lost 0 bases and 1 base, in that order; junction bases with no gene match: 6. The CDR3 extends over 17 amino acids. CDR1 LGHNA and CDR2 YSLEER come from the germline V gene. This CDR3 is CASSQDLTGESYNEQFF. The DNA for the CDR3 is TGCGCCAGCAGCCAAGATTTAACAGGGGAGTCCTACAATGAGCAGTTCTTC.

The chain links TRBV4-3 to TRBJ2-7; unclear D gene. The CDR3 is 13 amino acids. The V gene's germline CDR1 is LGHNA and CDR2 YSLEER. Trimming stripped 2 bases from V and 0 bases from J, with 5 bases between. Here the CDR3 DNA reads TGCGCCAGCAGCCAACACATCTCCTACGAGCAGTACTTC. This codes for CASSQHISYEQYF.

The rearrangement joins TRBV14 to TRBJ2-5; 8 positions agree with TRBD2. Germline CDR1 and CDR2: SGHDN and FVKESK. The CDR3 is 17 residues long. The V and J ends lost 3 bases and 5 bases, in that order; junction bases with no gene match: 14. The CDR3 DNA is TGTGCCAGCAGCCAGGGACGTAGCGGGGTATGGGCGGAGACCCAGTACTTC. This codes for CASSQGRSGVWAETQYF.

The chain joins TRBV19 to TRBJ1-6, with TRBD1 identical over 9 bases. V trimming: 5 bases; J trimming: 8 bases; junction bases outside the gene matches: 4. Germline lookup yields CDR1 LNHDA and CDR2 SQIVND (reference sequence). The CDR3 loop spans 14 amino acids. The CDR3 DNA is TGTGCCAGTAGTTTCAGACAGGGGGATTCACCCCTCCACTTT. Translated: CASSFRQGDSPLHF.

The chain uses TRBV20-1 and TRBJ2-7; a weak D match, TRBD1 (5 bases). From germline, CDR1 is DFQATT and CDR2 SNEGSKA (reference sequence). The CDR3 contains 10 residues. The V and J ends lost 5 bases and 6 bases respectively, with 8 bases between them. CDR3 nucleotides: TGCAGTGCTGCCCAGGGCGAGCAGTACTTC. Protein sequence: CSAAQGEQYF.

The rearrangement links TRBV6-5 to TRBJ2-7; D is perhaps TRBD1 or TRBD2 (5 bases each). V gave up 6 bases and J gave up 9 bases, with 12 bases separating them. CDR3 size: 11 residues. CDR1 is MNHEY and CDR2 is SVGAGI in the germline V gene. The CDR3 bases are TGTGCCAGCAGCCTTGGGACCTCGCAGTACTTC. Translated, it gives CASSLGTSQYF.

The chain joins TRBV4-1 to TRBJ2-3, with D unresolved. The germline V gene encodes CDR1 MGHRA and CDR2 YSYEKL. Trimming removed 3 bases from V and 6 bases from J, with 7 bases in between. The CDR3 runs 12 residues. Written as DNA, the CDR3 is TGCGCCAGCAGCCAGGTTACCGATACGCAGTATTTT. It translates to CASSQVTDTQYF.